The 4 T cell receptor beta chains below were found in one sample sequenced in a study of T cells after yellow fever vaccination. TCRdb reprocessed the 5' RACE reads with MiXCR, giving one entry per CDR3 protein. The profile shows hundreds of thousands of distinct CDR3 sequences, 21% of them singletons. This sample comprised PBMCs, obtained 21 days after the first yellow fever vaccination. These receptors originate from a man aged 18 to 30 who received the YFV17D yellow fever vaccine.

This clonotype was seen only a few times. The chain has TRBV6-1 and TRBJ2-7; TRBD2 is a possible D gene (6 bases). This CDR3 has 15 residues. The germline V gene encodes CDR1 MNHNS and CDR2 SASEGT. V shed 6 bases and J shed 7 bases, with 22 bases lying between them. CDR3 in DNA: TGTGCCAGCAGACCCGGGACTGATCTATTTTCGGAGCAGTACGTC. It encodes CASRPGTDLFSEQYV.

This chain connects TRBV19 to TRBJ2-3; tentatively, D is TRBD1 (5 bases). This CDR3 region has 15 residues. Between the trimmed V and J ends, which lost 3 bases and 0 bases, there was a span of 10 bases. Germline-derived CDR1 and CDR2 are LNHDA and SQIVND (reference sequence). CDR3 in DNA: TGTGCCAGTAGTATCGAACAGGCTAGCACAGATACGCAGTATTTT. Translating gives CASSIEQASTDTQYF.

This clonotype came up a few times. The rearrangement uses TRBV9 and TRBJ2-5; unclear D gene. The CDR3 consists of 14 residues. Germline lookup yields CDR1 SGDLS and CDR2 YYNGEE. The V end was cut by 0 bases, the J end by 5 bases, with 11 bases between. The CDR3 is CASSVDEFRETQYF. In DNA form, the CDR3 reads TGTGCCAGCAGCGTAGATGAGTTCCGGGAGACCCAGTACTTC.

The chain uses TRBV6-5 and TRBJ2-7; 12 bases map to TRBD2. CDR3 length: 16 residues. The V gene end was trimmed by 4 bases and the J gene end by 2 bases; junction bases not matched to a gene: 6. CDR1 is MNHEY and CDR2 is SVGAGI in the germline V gene. CDR3 in DNA: TGTGCCAGCAGTTCTTCACTAGCGGGGGGACCCTACGAGCAGTACGTC. Its protein is CASSSSLAGGPYEQYV.